What follows is one TCR beta chain and its context. As yet, its antigen is unknown. The sample comes from a study of response to subunit inactivated influenza vaccine. General study findings and limits: Authors suggested seasonal influenza vaccinations each recruit few new T cells.

Each CDR3 protein gets one entry after TCRdb re-called the RT-PCR reads with MiXCR. The data contain hundreds of thousands of distinct CDR3 sequences, roughly 22% of them singletons. Germline CDR1 reads LGHNA; CDR2 reads YNFKEQ. The CDR3 contains 17 residues. Trimming left V 0 bases short and J 6 bases short, with 19 bases between. The TCR sequence derives from a man between 50 and 69 years old who received an inactivated influenza vaccine. The specimen comprised PBMCs from blood, sampled approximately 20 months after vaccination. The rearrangement joins TRBV4-2 to TRBJ2-3, with a weak D call TRBD2 (5 bases). The CDR3 nucleotides are TGTGCCAGCAGCCAAGATGTTGAGGCGGGTCCGCGGGATACGCAGTATTTT. Its translation is CASSQDVEAGPRDTQYF.